This T cell receptor (beta chain) was sequenced in a study of cytotoxic CD8 clonotypes in ibrutinib-treated CLL. Study as a whole: Specimens for response were gathered following a median roughly twelve months of therapy, spanning 6 to 36. Findings of the study overall: Sustained-remission and progressing patients had different sampling times.

This clone was detected only once. Its antigen remains unknown. The sequencing depth, 1 in 200,000 to 1 in 1 million T cells, was the target. Libraries were prepared by immunoSEQ multiplex PCR; TCRdb keeps only in-frame clonotypes and omits some of them. Of roughly 51,000 clones in the sample, 53% were seen once. The CDR3 covers 13 residues. The germline gives CDR1 SGHTA, CDR2 FQGNSA. Between the trimmed V and J ends, which lost 3 bases and 5 bases, there was a span of 9 bases. The TCR sequence derives from a human donor with chronic lymphocytic leukemia. Sequenced here: PBMCs, sampled after 12 months of ibrutinib treatment. V and J are TRBV7-2 and TRBJ2-3; D uncertain. CDR3 sequence (DNA): TGTGCCAGCAGCTTTATTTTTGGAGATACGCAGTATTTT. Its protein is CASSFIFGDTQYF. Full variable domain (missing parts from reference TRBV7-2 and TRBJ2-3): GAGVSQSPSNKVTEKGKDVELRCDPISGHTALYWYRQSLGQGLEFLIYFQGNSAPDKSGLPSDRFSAERTGGSVSTLTIQRTQQEDSAVYLCASSFIFGDTQYFGPGTRLTVL.